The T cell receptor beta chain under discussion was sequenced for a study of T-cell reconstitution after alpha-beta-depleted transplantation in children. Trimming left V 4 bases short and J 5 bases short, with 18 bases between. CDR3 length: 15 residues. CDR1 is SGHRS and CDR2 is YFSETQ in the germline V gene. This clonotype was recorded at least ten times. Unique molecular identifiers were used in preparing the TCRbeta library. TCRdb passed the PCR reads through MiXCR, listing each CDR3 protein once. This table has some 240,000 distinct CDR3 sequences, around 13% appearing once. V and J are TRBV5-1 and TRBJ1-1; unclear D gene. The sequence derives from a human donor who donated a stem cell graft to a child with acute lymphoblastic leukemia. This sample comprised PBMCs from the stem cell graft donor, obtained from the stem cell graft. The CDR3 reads CASSPGEWVGTEAFF. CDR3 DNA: TGCGCCAGCAGCCCTGGAGAGTGGGTGGGAACTGAAGCTTTCTTT.